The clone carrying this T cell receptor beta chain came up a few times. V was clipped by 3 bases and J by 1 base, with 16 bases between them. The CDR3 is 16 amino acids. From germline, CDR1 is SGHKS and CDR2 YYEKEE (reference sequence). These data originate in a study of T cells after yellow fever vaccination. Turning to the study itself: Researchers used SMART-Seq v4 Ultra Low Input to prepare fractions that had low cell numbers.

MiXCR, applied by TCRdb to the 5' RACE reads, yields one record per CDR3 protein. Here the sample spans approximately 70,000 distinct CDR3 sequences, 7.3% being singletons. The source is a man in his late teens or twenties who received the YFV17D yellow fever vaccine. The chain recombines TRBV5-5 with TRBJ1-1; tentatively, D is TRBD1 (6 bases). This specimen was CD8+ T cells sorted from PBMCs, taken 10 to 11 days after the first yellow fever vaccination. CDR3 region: CASSYHLGGANTEAFF. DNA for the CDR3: TGTGCCAGCAGCTACCATCTTGGGGGGGCGAACACTGAAGCTTTCTTT.